A single sample is the source of the 2 T cell receptor beta chains below, sequenced in a study of blood T cell repertoires in COVID-19. Clones were read by immunoSEQ multiplex PCR, and TCRdb kept only the in-frame ones, dropping some. The sample lists 390,000 or so clones; about nine tenths were seen once. The sample comprised peripheral blood. Source of these receptors: a woman aged 30 to 39 with active or convalescent COVID-19.

CDR3 region: CAISESSLGHVGYTF. DNA for the CDR3: TGTGCCATCAGTGAGTCTAGCCTGGGACACGTCGGCTACACCTTC. V gene TRBV10-3 combines with J gene TRBJ1-2, with D maybe TRBD1 (6 bases). Trimming stripped 0 bases from V and 8 bases from J, with 16 bases between. Germline V gives CDR1 ENHRY, CDR2 SYGVKD. The CDR3 is 15 residues long.

This clone has a single count. CDR3: CASRTSGGGHTQYF. The DNA of the CDR3 is TGTGCCAGCAGGACTAGCGGGGGGGGACATACGCAGTATTTT. This chain uses TRBV6-5 with TRBJ2-3; 14 positions match TRBD2. With 6 bases clipped from V and 7 bases from J, the junction kept 3 bases outside the gene matches. The CDR3 contains 14 residues. Germline assignment: CDR1 MNHEY and CDR2 SVGAGI.